The TCR beta chain described here comes from a study of blood T cell repertoires in COVID-19. Per the germline V gene, CDR1 is MNHEY and CDR2 is SVGAGI. This CDR3 is 15 amino acids long. After removal of 5 bases from V and 7 bases from J, the junction contained 8 bases not matched to a gene. In the source study's methods: Nucleated cell counts were estimated from reference gene primer amplification. Profiling relied on immunoSEQ multiplex PCR, and the TCRdb table lists in-frame clones only, not all of them. V, J and clone size reflect that table, while D and trimming were determined from the DNA. The sample has roughly 250,000 clones, more than 75% seen once.

The chain joins TRBV6-5 to TRBJ1-2; TRBD1 matches 12 bases. The sequence was collected from a woman in her sixties with active or convalescent COVID-19. Sequenced sample: peripheral blood. The CDR3 region is CASSPPGTGGTGYTF. In nucleotides, the CDR3 is TGTGCCAGCAGTCCCCCCGGGACAGGGGGCACTGGCTACACCTTC.